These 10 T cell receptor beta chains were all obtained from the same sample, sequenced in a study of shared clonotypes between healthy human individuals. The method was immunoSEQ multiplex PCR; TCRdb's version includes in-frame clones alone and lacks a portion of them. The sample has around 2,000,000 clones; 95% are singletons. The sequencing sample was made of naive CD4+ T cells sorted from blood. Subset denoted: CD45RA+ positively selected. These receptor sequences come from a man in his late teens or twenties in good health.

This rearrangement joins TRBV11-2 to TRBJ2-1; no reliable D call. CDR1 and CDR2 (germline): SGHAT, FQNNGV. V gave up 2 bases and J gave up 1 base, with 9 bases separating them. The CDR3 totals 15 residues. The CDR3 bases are TGTGCCAGCAGCTTATTAGTCACATCCTACAATGAGCAGTTCTTC. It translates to CASSLLVTSYNEQFF.

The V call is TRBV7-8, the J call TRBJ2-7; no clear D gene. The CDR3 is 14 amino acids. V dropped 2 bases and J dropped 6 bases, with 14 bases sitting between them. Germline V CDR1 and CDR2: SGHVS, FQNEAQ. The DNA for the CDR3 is TGTGCCAGCAGCTTATATGAGCCCCCGGGCGAGCAGTACTTC. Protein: CASSLYEPPGEQYF.

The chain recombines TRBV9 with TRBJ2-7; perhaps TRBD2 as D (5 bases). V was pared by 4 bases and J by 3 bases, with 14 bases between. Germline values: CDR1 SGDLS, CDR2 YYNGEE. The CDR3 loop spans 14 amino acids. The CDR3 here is CASSPRGKDYEQYF. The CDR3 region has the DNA TGTGCCAGCAGCCCTCGGGGTAAAGACTACGAGCAGTACTTC.

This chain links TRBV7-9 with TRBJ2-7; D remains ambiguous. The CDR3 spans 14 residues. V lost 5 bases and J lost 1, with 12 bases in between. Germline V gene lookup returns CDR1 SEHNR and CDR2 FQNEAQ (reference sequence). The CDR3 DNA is TGTGCCAGCAGCAGCCTCTGGGGTTCCTACGAGCAGTACTTC. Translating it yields CASSSLWGSYEQYF.

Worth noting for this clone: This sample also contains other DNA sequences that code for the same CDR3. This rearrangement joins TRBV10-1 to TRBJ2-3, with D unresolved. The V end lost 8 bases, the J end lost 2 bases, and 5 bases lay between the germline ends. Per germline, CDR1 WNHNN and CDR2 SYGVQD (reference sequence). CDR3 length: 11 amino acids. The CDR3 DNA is TGCGCCAGCTCCAACACAGATACGCAGTATTTT. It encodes CASSNTDTQYF.

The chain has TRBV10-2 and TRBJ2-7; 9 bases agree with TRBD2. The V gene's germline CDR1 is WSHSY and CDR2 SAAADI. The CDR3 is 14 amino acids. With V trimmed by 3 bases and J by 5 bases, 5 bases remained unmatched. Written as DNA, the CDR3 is TGCGCCAGCAGTGAACCGGGACTAGCTGACGAGCAGTACTTC. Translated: CASSEPGLADEQYF.

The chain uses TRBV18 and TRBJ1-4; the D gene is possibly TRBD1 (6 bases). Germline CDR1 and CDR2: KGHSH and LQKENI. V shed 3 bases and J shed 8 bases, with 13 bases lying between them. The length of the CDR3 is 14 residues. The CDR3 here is CASSPSQGKEKLFF. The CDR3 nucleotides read TGTGCCAGCTCACCTTCACAGGGTAAAGAAAAACTGTTTTTT.

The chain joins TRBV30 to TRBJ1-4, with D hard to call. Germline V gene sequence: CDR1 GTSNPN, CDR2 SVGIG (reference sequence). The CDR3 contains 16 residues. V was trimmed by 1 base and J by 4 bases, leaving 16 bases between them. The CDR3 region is CAWSENYGIGNEKLFF. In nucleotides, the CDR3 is TGTGCCTGGAGTGAGAATTATGGGATCGGTAATGAAAAACTGTTTTTT.

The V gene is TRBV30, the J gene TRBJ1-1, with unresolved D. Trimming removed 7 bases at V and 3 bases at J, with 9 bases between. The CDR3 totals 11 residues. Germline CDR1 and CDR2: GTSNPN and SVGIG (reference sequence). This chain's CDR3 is CAFTGHTEAFF. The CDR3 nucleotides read TGTGCCTTCACCGGCCACACTGAAGCTTTCTTT.

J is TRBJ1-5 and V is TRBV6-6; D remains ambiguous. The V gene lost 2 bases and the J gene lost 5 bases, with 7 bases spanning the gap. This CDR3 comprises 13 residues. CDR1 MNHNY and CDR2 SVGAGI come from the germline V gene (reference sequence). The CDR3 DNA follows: TGTGCCAGCAGTTACGGCCCCGATCAGCCCCAGCATTTT. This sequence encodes CASSYGPDQPQHF.